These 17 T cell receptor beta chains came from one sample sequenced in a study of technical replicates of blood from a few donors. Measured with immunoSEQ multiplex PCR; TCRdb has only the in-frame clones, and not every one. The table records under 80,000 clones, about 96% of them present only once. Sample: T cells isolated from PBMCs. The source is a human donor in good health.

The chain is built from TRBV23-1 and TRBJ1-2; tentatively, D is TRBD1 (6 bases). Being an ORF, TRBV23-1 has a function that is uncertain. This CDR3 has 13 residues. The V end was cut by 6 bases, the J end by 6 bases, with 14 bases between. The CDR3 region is CASSPLGADGYTF. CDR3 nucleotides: TGCGCCAGCAGCCCTCTGGGGGCCGATGGCTACACCTTC.

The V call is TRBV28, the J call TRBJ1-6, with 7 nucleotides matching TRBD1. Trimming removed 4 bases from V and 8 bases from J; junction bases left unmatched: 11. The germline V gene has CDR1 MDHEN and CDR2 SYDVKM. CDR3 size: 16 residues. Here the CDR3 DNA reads TGTGCCAGCAGTTGGCTACAGGGGAGAAGGGATTCACCCCTCCACTTT. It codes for CASSWLQGRRDSPLHF. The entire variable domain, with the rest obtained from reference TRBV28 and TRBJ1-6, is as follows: DVKVTQSSRYLVKRTGEKVFLECVQDMDHENMFWYRQDPGLGLRLIYFSYDVKMKEKGDIPEGYSVSREKKERFSLILESASTNQTSMYLCASSWLQGRRDSPLHFGNGTRLTVT.

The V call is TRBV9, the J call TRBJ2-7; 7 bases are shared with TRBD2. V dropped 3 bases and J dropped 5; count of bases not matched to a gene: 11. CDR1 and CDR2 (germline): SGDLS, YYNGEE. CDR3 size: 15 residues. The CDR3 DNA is TGTGCCAGCAGCGCCCCGGGGGAGGGGCTCGACGAGCAGTACTTC. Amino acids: CASSAPGEGLDEQYF.

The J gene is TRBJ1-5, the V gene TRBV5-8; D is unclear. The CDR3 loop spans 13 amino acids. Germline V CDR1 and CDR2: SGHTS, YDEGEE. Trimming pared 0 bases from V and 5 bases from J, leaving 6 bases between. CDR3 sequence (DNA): TGTGCCAGCAGCTTGGTCGGGGATCAGCCCCAGCATTTT. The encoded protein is CASSLVGDQPQHF.

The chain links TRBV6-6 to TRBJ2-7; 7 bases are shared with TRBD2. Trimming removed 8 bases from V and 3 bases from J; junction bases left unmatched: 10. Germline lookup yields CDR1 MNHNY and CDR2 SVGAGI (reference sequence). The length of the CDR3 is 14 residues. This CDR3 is CASGTAGADYEQYF. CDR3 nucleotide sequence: TGTGCCAGCGGTACGGCGGGAGCTGACTACGAGCAGTACTTC.

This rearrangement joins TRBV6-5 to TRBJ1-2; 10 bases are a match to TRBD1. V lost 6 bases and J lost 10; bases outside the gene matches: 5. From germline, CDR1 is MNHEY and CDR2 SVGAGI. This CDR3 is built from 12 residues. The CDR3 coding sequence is TGTGCCAGCAGCGACAGGGGGCCCGACTACACCTTC. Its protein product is CASSDRGPDYTF.

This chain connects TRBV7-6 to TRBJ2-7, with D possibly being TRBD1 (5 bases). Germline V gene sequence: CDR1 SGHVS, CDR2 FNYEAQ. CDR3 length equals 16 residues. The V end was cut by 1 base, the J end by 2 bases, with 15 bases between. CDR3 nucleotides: TGTGCCAGCAGCTTAGGTTCGGGTGGGGCAGCCTACGAGCAGTACTTC. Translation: CASSLGSGGAAYEQYF. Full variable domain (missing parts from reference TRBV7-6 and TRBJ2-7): GAGVSQSPRYKVTKRGQDVALRCDPISGHVSLYWYRQALGQGPEFLTYFNYEAQQDKSGLPNDRFSAERPEGSISTLTIQRTEQRDSAMYRCASSLGSGGAAYEQYFGPGTRLTVT.

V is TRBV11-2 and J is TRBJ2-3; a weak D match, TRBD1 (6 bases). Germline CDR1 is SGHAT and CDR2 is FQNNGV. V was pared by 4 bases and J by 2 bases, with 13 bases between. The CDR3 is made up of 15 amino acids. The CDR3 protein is CASSSQDRPTDTQYF. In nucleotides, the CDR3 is TGTGCCAGCAGCTCACAGGACAGACCCACAGATACGCAGTATTTT.

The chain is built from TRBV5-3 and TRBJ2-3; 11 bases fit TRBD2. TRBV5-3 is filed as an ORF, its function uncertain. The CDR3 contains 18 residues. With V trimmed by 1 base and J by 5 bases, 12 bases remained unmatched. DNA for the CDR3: TGTGCCAGAAGCTTGTCCCTACTAGCGGGGGCCCTAGGAGATACGCAGTATTTT. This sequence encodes CARSLSLLAGALGDTQYF.

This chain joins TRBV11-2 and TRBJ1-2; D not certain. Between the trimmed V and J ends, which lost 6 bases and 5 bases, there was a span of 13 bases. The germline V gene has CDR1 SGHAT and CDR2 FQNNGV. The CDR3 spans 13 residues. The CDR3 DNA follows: TGTGCCAGCAGGCCTCGGGATGGATATGGCTACACCTTC. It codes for CASRPRDGYGYTF.

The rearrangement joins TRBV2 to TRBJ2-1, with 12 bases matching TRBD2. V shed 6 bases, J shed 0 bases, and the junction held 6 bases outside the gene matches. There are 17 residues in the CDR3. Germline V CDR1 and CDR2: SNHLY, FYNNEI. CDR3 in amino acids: CASRGGLAGRSYNEQFF. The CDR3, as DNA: TGTGCCAGCAGGGGGGGACTAGCGGGCCGCTCCTACAATGAGCAGTTCTTC.

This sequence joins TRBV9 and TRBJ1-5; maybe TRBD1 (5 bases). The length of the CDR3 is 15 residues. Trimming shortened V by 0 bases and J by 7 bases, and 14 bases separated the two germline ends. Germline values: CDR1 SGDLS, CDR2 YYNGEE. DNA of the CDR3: TGTGCCAGCAGCGTAGATGTAGGGGTGGGCCAGCCCCAGCATTTT. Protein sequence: CASSVDVGVGQPQHF.

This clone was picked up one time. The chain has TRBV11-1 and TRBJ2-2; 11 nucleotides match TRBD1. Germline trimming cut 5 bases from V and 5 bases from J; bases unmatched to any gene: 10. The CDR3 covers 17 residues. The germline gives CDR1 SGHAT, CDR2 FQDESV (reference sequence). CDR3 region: CASSGNSGQGGTGELFF. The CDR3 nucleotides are TGTGCCAGCAGCGGAAACTCGGGACAGGGGGGTACCGGGGAGCTGTTTTTT.

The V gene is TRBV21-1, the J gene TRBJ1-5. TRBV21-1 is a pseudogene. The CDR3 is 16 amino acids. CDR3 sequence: CASSKGGGTSNQPQHF. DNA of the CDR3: TGTGCCAGCAGCAAAGGCGGGGGCACCTCAAATCAGCCCCAGCATTTT.

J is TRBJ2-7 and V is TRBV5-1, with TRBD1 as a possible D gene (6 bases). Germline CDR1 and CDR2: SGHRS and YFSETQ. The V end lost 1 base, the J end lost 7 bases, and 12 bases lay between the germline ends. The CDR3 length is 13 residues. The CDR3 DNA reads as TGCGCCAGCAGCTTGACGGGAACAGGGGAGCAGTACTTC. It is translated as CASSLTGTGEQYF.

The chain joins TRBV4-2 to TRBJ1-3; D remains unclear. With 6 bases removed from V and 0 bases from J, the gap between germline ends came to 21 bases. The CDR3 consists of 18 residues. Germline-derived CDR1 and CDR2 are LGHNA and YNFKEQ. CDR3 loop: CASRRHEKGGISGNTIYF. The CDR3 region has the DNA TGTGCCAGCAGGCGTCACGAAAAAGGAGGTATCTCTGGAAACACCATATATTTT.

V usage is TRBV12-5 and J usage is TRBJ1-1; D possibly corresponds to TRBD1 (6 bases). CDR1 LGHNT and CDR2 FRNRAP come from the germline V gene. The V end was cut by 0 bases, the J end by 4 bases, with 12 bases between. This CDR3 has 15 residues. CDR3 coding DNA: TGTGCTAGTGGTTTGGTAAGGGGGTGGCTCACTGAAGCTTTCTTT. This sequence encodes CASGLVRGWLTEAFF.